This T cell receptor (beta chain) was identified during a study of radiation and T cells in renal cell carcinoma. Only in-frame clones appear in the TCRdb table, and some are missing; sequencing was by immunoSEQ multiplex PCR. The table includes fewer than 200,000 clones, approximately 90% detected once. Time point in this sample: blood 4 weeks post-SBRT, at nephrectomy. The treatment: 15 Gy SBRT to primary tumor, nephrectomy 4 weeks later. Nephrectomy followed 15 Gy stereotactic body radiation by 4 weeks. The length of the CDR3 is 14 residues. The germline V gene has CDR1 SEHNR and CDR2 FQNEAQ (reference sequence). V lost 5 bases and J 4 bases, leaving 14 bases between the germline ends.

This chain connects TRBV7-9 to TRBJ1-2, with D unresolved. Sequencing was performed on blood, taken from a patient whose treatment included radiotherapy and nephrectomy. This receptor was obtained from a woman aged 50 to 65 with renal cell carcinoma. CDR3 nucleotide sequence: TGTGCCAGCAGCCCGAGGGCCAACCCCTATGGCTACACCTTC. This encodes CASSPRANPYGYTF.